These T cell receptor beta chains were read from a single sample in a study of blood T cell repertoires in COVID-19. TCRdb's copy holds only in-frame clones and misses some; the assay was immunoSEQ multiplex PCR. The data contain some 150,000 clones, 85% to 90% of them seen just once; the ten biggest clones take up roughly 1.2%. Sequencing was done on a sample of PBMCs or T cells enriched from blood (not recorded which). All receptors derive from a woman aged 25 to 45 with acute COVID-19. CDR3s include the opening cysteine and the closing phenylalanine or tryptophan. D genes are given only for firm matches. The size field is filled for only some rows; it gives once, few, many or a size class.

size	J	V	D	length	CDR3	DNA
-	TRBJ2-1	TRBV9	TRBD1	16	CASSVGRQGTYNEQFF	TGTGCCAGCAGCGTAGGTCGACAGGGAACCTACAATGAGCAGTTCTTC
-	TRBJ1-2	TRBV20-1	-	11	CSGASNYGYTF	TGCAGTGGGGCTTCTAACTATGGCTACACCTTC
-	TRBJ1-2	TRBV13	-	16	CASSLGRGGTNYGYTF	TGTGCCAGCAGCTTAGGCCGCGGGGGCACGAACTATGGCTACACCTTC
-	TRBJ2-7	TRBV7-2	-	14	CASSLAQSRAQQYF	TGTGCCAGCAGCTTAGCTCAATCCAGGGCCCAGCAGTACTTC
-	TRBJ2-7	TRBV7-9	TRBD2	15	CASSLAAGVSYEQYF	TGTGCCAGCAGCTTAGCAGCGGGAGTGTCCTACGAGCAGTACTTC
-	TRBJ1-1	TRBV9	-	17	CASSSRGGPSGFSEAFF	TGTGCCAGCAGCTCTCGCGGGGGCCCCTCTGGTTTTTCTGAAGCTTTCTTT
-	TRBJ1-6	TRBV9	-	15	CASSVEPGWDSPLHF	TGTGCCAGCAGCGTAGAACCGGGTTGGGATTCACCCCTCCACTTT
-	TRBJ1-4	TRBV21-1	-	12	CASSPMREKLFF	TGTGCCAGCAGCCCTATGAGGGAAAAACTGTTTTTT
-	TRBJ2-7	TRBV30	-	12	CAWRGLSYEQYF	TGTGCCTGGAGGGGACTGTCCTACGAGCAGTACTTC
-	TRBJ2-7	TRBV6-5	TRBD1	14	CASRLSGQGYEQYF	TGTGCCAGCAGGTTGTCGGGACAGGGGTACGAGCAGTACTTC
-	TRBJ2-2	TRBV5-1	TRBD1	18	CASSYSLGQGDSAGELFF	TGCGCCAGCAGCTACTCGCTCGGACAGGGGGATTCCGCCGGGGAGCTGTTTTTT
-	TRBJ1-2	TRBV25-1	-	16	CASSDPQGILGYGYTF	TGTGCCAGCAGTGATCCCCAGGGAATATTGGGGTATGGCTACACCTTC
-	TRBJ2-5	TRBV28	TRBD1	16	CASSLPGQGALETQYF	TGTGCCAGCAGTTTGCCCGGACAGGGGGCCTTAGAGACCCAGTACTTC
once	TRBJ2-3	TRBV18	-	15	CASSPPQRAGDTQYF	TGTGCCAGCTCACCCCCTCAGAGGGCTGGAGATACGCAGTATTTT
-	TRBJ2-1	TRBV7-3	TRBD2	16	CASSGGGLAGRNEQFF	TGTGCCAGCAGCGGCGGGGGACTAGCGGGACGGAATGAGCAGTTCTTC
-	TRBJ1-1	TRBV6-5	TRBD1	13	CASRGQPNTEAFF	TGTGCCAGCAGGGGACAGCCGAACACTGAAGCTTTCTTT
-	TRBJ1-1	TRBV10-3	-	13	CASSGGADSEAFF	TGTGCCTCAAGCGGGGGGGCTGATTCTGAAGCTTTCTTT
once	TRBJ1-5	TRBV7-2	-	14	CASSMLGSNQPQHF	TGTGCCAGCAGCATGCTCGGGAGCAATCAGCCCCAGCATTTT
many	TRBJ2-2	TRBV25-1	-	16	CASSEWRLENTGELFF	TGTGCCAGCAGTGAATGGCGACTAGAGAACACCGGGGAGCTGTTTTTT
-	TRBJ2-2	TRBV18	TRBD1	16	CASSPFAGGDTGELFF	TGTGCCAGCTCACCATTCGCAGGGGGAGACACCGGGGAGCTGTTTTTT
few	TRBJ2-1	TRBV9	TRBD2	14	CASSVASGYNEQFF	TGTGCCAGCAGCGTAGCTAGCGGGTACAATGAGCAGTTCTTC
-	TRBJ1-4	TRBV4-1	-	15	CASSQPDSFNEKLFF	TGCGCCAGCAGCCAACCGGACAGCTTTAATGAAAAACTGTTTTTT
-	TRBJ2-7	TRBV29-1	TRBD1	13	CSVGSRGLGEQYF	TGCAGCGTTGGAAGCAGGGGGCTCGGCGAGCAGTACTTC
-	TRBJ2-1	TRBV28	-	14	CASSLGGISHEQFF	TGTGCCAGCAGTTTAGGGGGGATCAGCCATGAGCAGTTCTTC
-	TRBJ2-6	TRBV29-1	TRBD1	16	CSVGTGGSSGANVLTF	TGCAGCGTAGGGACAGGGGGCTCTTCCGGGGCCAACGTCCTGACTTTC
-	TRBJ2-3	TRBV6-2/TRBV6-3	TRBD2	15	CASSYFLAGGDTQYF	TGTGCCAGCAGTTACTTTCTAGCGGGAGGTGATACGCAGTATTTT
-	TRBJ2-1	TRBV7-2	TRBD2	16	CASSLVSMAGEYEQFF	TGTGCCAGCAGCTTAGTGTCCATGGCGGGAGAGTATGAGCAGTTCTTC
-	TRBJ2-2	TRBV28	TRBD1	16	CASSLGQGGFTGELFF	TGTGCCAGCAGTTTAGGACAGGGAGGATTCACCGGGGAGCTGTTTTTT
-	TRBJ2-7	TRBV27	TRBD2	15	CASSFGGEFVYEQYF	TGTGCCAGCAGTTTCGGGGGGGAGTTCGTGTACGAGCAGTACTTC
-	TRBJ2-3	TRBV27	-	13	CASSWLGTDTQYF	TGTGCCAGCAGTTGGCTAGGCACAGATACGCAGTATTTT
-	TRBJ2-4	TRBV18	-	17	CASSPIAGDLAKNIQYF	TGTGCCAGCTCACCCATCGCAGGGGACCTAGCCAAAAACATTCAGTACTTC
-	TRBJ1-2	TRBV28	TRBD1	14	CASSLQQGNYGYTF	TGTGCCAGCAGTCTCCAACAGGGGAACTATGGCTACACCTTC
-	TRBJ1-2	TRBV28	TRBD1	15	CASSLLIQGADGYTF	TGTGCCAGCAGTTTATTGATACAGGGGGCGGATGGCTACACCTTC
-	TRBJ1-1	TRBV27	-	14	CASSPRGFNTEAFF	TGTGCCAGCAGCCCGCGAGGGTTTAACACTGAAGCTTTCTTT
-	TRBJ1-3	TRBV25-1	-	14	CASSEQGSGNTIYF	TGTGCCAGCAGTGAACAGGGCTCTGGAAACACCATATATTTT
-	TRBJ1-3	TRBV7-2	-	16	CASSLLLGVAGNTIYF	TGTGCCAGCAGCTTACTTCTCGGGGTAGCTGGAAACACCATATATTTT